This T cell receptor (beta chain) was obtained from a study of T cells in localized non-small cell lung cancer. Sequencing used immunoSEQ multiplex PCR; TCRdb keeps in-frame clones, though not all of them. This table has tens of thousands of clones, 75% to 90% appearing once. The CDR3 consists of 14 residues. The germline CDR1 and CDR2 sequences are MGHRA and YSYEKL. V lost 1 base and J 6 bases, leaving 7 bases between the germline ends. The sample here was peripheral blood mononuclear cells, taken before any cancer treatment. The origin of this receptor is a man between 40 and 75 years old with stage III lung adenocarcinoma. V and J are TRBV4-1 and TRBJ1-6; weak D call: TRBD1 (6 bases). CDR3 coding DNA: TGCGCCAGCAGCCAAGGGGACATTAATTCACCCCTCCACTTT. Protein: CASSQGDINSPLHF.